This T cell receptor (beta chain) was retrieved from a study of cytomegalovirus exposure and HLA in healthy donors. Comments on this clone: Its antigen is currently unknown.

Germline CDR1 reads MNHEY; CDR2 reads SMNVEV (reference sequence). Trimming removed 7 bases at V and 7 bases at J, with 20 bases between. The CDR3 has 14 residues. General study points: The study recorded about 160 TCR beta chains that were cytomegalovirus-associated. Earlier analysis found most TCR beta V segments productive about 90% or about 30% of the time.

PCR was performed using 60 Vbeta and 13 Jbeta primers. Only in-frame clones appear in the TCRdb table, and some are missing; sequencing was by immunoSEQ multiplex PCR. The table records 150,000 to 200,000 clones, about 81% of them present only once. Material for sequencing was PBMCs. The clonotype comes from a woman between 18 and 29 years old in good health and CMV-seropositive. The J gene is TRBJ2-7, the V gene TRBV27, with D possibly matching TRBD2 (7 bases). CDR3 region: CASKRNGGLGEQYV. CDR3 coding DNA: TGTGCCAGCAAAAGAAACGGGGGGCTGGGGGAGCAGTACGTC.